This T cell receptor beta chain emerged from a study of blood T cell repertoires in COVID-19. Generated by immunoSEQ multiplex PCR, the TCRdb table keeps only in-frame clones and is missing some. Of 310,000 or so clones in the sample, 85% to 90% were seen once. The participants were between about 18 and 90 years old and came from 24 US areas. Germline V lookup: CDR1 SEHNR, CDR2 FQNEAQ (reference sequence). The CDR3 sequence is 15 residues long. V gave up 7 bases and J gave up 3 bases; unmatched junction bases: 8. The chain uses TRBV7-9 and TRBJ2-3, with TRBD2 identical over 9 bases. The sequence derives from a woman aged 18-35 years who had recovered from COVID-19. Sequences were obtained from PBMCs or T cells enriched from blood (not recorded which). CDR3 in amino acids: CASTPISGSTDTQYF. DNA for the CDR3: TGTGCCAGCACCCCCATTAGCGGGAGTACAGATACGCAGTATTTT.